Listed below are T cell receptor beta chains from one sample, sequenced in a study of OX40 agonist ivuxolimab in advanced cancers. The method was immunoSEQ multiplex PCR; TCRdb's version includes in-frame clones alone and lacks a portion of them. The sample holds fewer than 70,000 clones, roughly 85% seen once. The input for sequencing was CD4+ or CD8+ T cells sorted from blood, taken in a trial of the OX40 agonist ivuxolimab. Receptors were obtained from an adult with an advanced solid tumor such as melanoma, head and neck, liver or kidney cancer. Each CDR3 is given with its conserved first and last residue. Each record gives: D gene, clone size, J gene, V gene, CDR3 protein, CDR3 DNA. D genes are given only for firm matches. Clone size is stated in some rows and not others, as once, few, many or a class when expanded.

NA NA TRBJ2-7 TRBV28 CASSLVGALNEQYF TGTGCCAGCAGTTTAGTGGGGGCGCTGAATGAGCAGTACTTC
TRBD1 NA TRBJ1-2 TRBV10-3 CAIRAGTENNGYTF TGTGCCATCAGGGCCGGGACAGAAAACAATGGCTACACCTTC
NA NA TRBJ2-1 TRBV29-1 CSVEGRRGGNEQFF TGCAGCGTTGAGGGGCGGAGAGGGGGGAATGAGCAGTTCTTC
NA NA TRBJ2-3 TRBV5-1 CASSLAQAGDTQYF TGCGCCAGCAGCTTGGCCCAGGCGGGAGATACGCAGTATTTT
NA NA TRBJ2-5 TRBV29-1 CSVEPQRGETQYF TGCAGCGTTGAACCCCAACGGGGCGAGACCCAGTACTTC
NA NA TRBJ2-1 TRBV9 CASTQDSANEQFF TGTGCCAGCACCCAAGACAGCGCCAATGAGCAGTTCTTC
NA NA TRBJ1-3 TRBV5-1 CASSFETASGNTIYF TGCGCCAGCAGCTTCGAGACGGCCTCTGGAAACACCATATATTTT
TRBD2 NA TRBJ2-5 TRBV29-1 CSAGVGGADVAETQYF TGCAGCGCCGGGGTCGGGGGGGCTGATGTTGCGGAGACCCAGTACTTC
TRBD2 NA TRBJ2-5 TRBV10-1 CASSESREGQETQYF TGCGCCAGCAGTGAGTCGCGGGAGGGGCAAGAGACCCAGTACTTC
TRBD1 NA TRBJ2-7 TRBV28 CASSPGTGYEQYF TGTGCCAGCAGTCCGGGGACAGGCTACGAGCAGTACTTC
TRBD1 few TRBJ1-2 TRBV7-2 CASSLGQGGYTF TGTGCCAGCAGCCTTGGACAGGGCGGCTACACCTTC
TRBD1 NA TRBJ2-7 TRBV6-6 CASSYSTGGYEQYF TGTGCCAGCAGTTACTCGACAGGGGGCTACGAGCAGTACTTC
TRBD1 once TRBJ2-7 TRBV10-1 CASSAGTGVGYEQYF TGCGCCAGCAGTGCCGGGACAGGGGTTGGGTACGAGCAGTACTTC
TRBD1 NA TRBJ1-3 TRBV28 CASSRTGAGNTIYF TGTGCCAGCAGTCGGACAGGGGCTGGAAACACCATATATTTT
NA NA TRBJ2-2 TRBV28 CASTGVGELFF TGTGCCAGCACGGGGGTCGGGGAGCTGTTTTTT
NA NA TRBJ2-7 TRBV23-1 CASSQQVSSYEQYF TGCGCCAGCAGTCAACAGGTATCCTCCTACGAGCAGTACTTC